The source of this T cell receptor (beta chain) is a study of CD8 T cells in Susac syndrome. RNA, at about 0.45 to 1 ug, was reverse transcribed with random hexamers. Each CDR3 protein is one row after TCRdb ran MiXCR on the immunoSEQ multiplex PCR reads. The repertoire holds some 120,000 distinct CDR3 sequences, with about 95% as singletons. CDR3 length equals 15 residues. Trimming shortened V by 4 bases and J by 5 bases, and 14 bases separated the two germline ends. CDR1 and CDR2 from the germline V gene are LGHDT and YNNKEL (reference sequence). The specimen sequenced was CD4+ T cells from PBMCs. The sequence was collected from a human donor in good health. This chain uses TRBV3-1 with TRBJ2-2; a weak D match, TRBD2 (6 bases). The CDR3 reads CASSLYTGGTGELFF. In DNA form, the CDR3 reads TGTGCCAGCAGCCTGTACACAGGAGGGACCGGGGAGCTGTTTTTT. The whole variable domain, filled in from reference TRBV3-1 and TRBJ2-2, reads DTAVSQTPKYLVTQMGNDKSIKCEQNLGHDTMYWYKQDSKKFLKIMFSYNNKELIINETVPNRFSPKSPDKAHLNLHINSLELGDSAVYFCASSLYTGGTGELFFGEGSRLTVL.